This TCR beta chain is from a study of blood T cells in healthy people across ages (dated by TCRdb to about 2015). Concerning the study at large: Template switching captured roughly one uniquely barcoded TCR beta cDNA molecule per two T cells in model experiments. The study measured age-related changes in TCR beta repertoire diversity using deep sequencing normalized with unique cDNA molecular identifiers. The donors were split into four age groups: young (average around 15 years), middle-aged (39), aged (approximately 59) and long-lived (roughly 80). To avoid experimental bias, donors of different ages were randomly spread across the sequencing lanes. Using the same blood draw, the study looked at two additional independent replicas of 1 million unique cDNA reads for two donors, one aged 18 to 30 and the other aged 80 or older. On the study overall, not on this receptor specifically: Observed TCR beta diversity per million T cells fell roughly linearly with age, and a significant reduction was already apparent by age around 36. Bulk unsorted PBMC profiling prevented conclusive comparison of naive and antigen-experienced compartments. A strong correlation was found between observed TCR beta diversity and the percentage of naive T cells measured by flow cytometry. Compared with the aged group, the long-lived group had more naive CD4+ T cells, fewer expanded clones and increased TCR diversity, suggesting age selection. Because donor CMV infection status was unknown, age-related changes in expanded clonotypes were potentially confounded. Estimates of total diversity from one million sequenced T cells were regarded as lower bounds and underestimates.

Trimming takes 6 bases from V and 8 bases from J, and the germline ends sit 11 bases apart. CDR1 and CDR2 (SEHNR, FQNEAQ) derive from the germline V gene (reference sequence). From the cysteine through the phenylalanine, the CDR3 covers 12 amino acids. The CDR3 DNA has 36 bases and is translated from base 1. A note on this clonotype: Its antigen is not yet known. The sample holds no much larger clone one base away, and base qualities are not on file.

Library creation used 5' RACE. The reads were generated on an Illumina HiSeq 2500. A second roughly 6 to 12 cycle PCR used a sample-barcoded 5' primer and a J-beta primer mix. A template-switch 5' adaptor carrying 12 random nucleotides introduced a unique molecular identifier onto each TCR beta cDNA molecule. Each sample yielded at least 2.5 million CDR3-containing paired-end reads. First-strand cDNA was synthesized from all RNA with the Mint cDNA synthesis kit, primed by a TRBC-specific oligonucleotide. Following uracil-DNA glycosylase treatment, a first 18-cycle PCR with universal primers M1SS and BC2_uni_R was performed on all cDNA. Concerning the study's data processing: For normalization, 1 million high-quality reads, each with a distinct molecular identifier, were randomly selected from each sample. Instead of being binned into consensus sequences, reads with shared molecular identifiers were discarded. MiTCR, set to a Q25 quality threshold and the strictest error-elimination algorithm, was used for CDR3 identification, clonotype clustering and error correction. A nonparametric unseen species model with Euler transformation was used to estimate a lower bound on total TCR beta diversity. Using fastp trimming at Q25 and MiXCR clonotype assembly, TCRdb reanalyzed the public sequencing data and kept in-frame beta chains. Rows with a matching CDR3 protein are joined into one entry that keeps the most common DNA and genes. The V and J calls shown here were made by TCRdb, not taken from the authors' results. The sample includes about 1.4 million distinct CDR3 sequences, with 59% observed a single time. 6.7% of the sample is held by the ten biggest clonotypes.

The approximately 41 donors, aged 6 to 90 years, were systemically healthy Caucasian individuals from Russia. Roughly 10 milliliters of peripheral blood were collected from each donor into EDTA-treated Vacutainer tubes. Ficoll-Paque density-gradient centrifugation was used to isolate PBMCs, with at least 7 million per sample. Trizol reagent was used to extract total RNA from the PBMCs, yielding at least 6 micrograms per sample. For every donor, flow cytometry on a PBMC aliquot measured the percentage of naive CD45RAhigh/CD27high T cells. The sequencing input was blood. The receptor comes from a young man in good health. Recombination linked TRBV7-9 to TRBJ1-5; no D gene can be assigned with confidence. The DNA reads TGTGCCAGCAGTCGGGGAGGTGAGCCCCAGCATTTT. It is translated as CASSRGGEPQHF. Extended through the reference TRBV7-9 and TRBJ1-5 proteins, this CDR3 yields the full variable domain: DTGVSQNPRHKITKRGQNVTFRCDPISEHNRLYWYRQTLGQGPEFLTYFQNEAQLEKSRLLSDRFSAERPKGSFSTLEIQRTEQGDSAMYLCASSRGGEPQHFGDGTRLSIL.